Each of the 5 T cell receptor delta chains below was sequenced from the same sample in a study of gamma-delta chains in newborns, infants, children. TCRdb ran CATT on the reads. The sample includes some 10,000 delta-chain clones, about 10% of them seen just once. Sample: blood. The receptors derive from a child who was a newborn, infant or young child, either healthy, febrile or measles-vaccinated (not recorded which).

The chain carries TRDV2 and TRDJ1; 13 nucleotides line up with TRDD3. The germline gives CDR1 GEAIGNYY, CDR2 EKD. This CDR3 has 21 amino acids. V trimming: 1 base; J trimming: 1 base; junction bases outside the gene matches: 17. The CDR3 is CACDTGLLGDTREAGTDKLIF. CDR3 DNA: TGTGCCTGTGACACGGGGTTACTGGGGGATACGCGTGAAGCAGGCACCGATAAACTCATCTTT.

The table lists this clone with a few counts. The chain couples TRDV2 to TRDJ3, with 9 nucleotides matching TRDD3. The V gene end was trimmed by 1 base and the J gene end by 0 bases; junction bases not matched to a gene: 18. CDR1 and CDR2 (germline): GEAIGNYY, EKD. The CDR3 covers 23 residues. The CDR3 DNA reads TGTGCCTGTGACACAGGAGGACTGGGGGACAATCCAGGGTCCTCCTGGGACACCCGACAGATGTTTTTC. This gives the protein CACDTGGLGDNPGSSWDTRQMFF.

The V and J genes are TRAV29/DV5 and TRDJ1, with TRDD3 as a possible D gene (5 bases). Germline CDR1 reads NSMFDY; CDR2 reads ISSIKDK. Deletions cut 0 bases from V and 0 bases from J, with 24 bases between. The CDR3 sequence is 19 residues long. Here the CDR3 reads CAASAPVSGIRGYTDKLIF. The CDR3 nucleotides are TGTGCAGCAAGCGCGCCAGTTTCGGGAATACGCGGGTACACCGATAAACTCATCTTT.

The J gene is uncalled and the V gene is TRDV2; TRDD3, the table's D call, lacks a check against the DNA. The CDR3 consists of 16 residues. Per the germline V gene, CDR1 is GEAIGNYY and CDR2 is EKD. The CDR3 protein is CACDTLEVENTDKLIF. In DNA form, the CDR3 reads TGTGCCTGTGACACCTTAGAGGTGGAGAACACCGATAAGCTCATCTTT.

This clone was seen only a few times. The germline gene is not matched at one end of the junction; a read error may be the cause. V and J are TRDV2 and TRDJ1, with 9 bases identical to TRDD3. Per germline, CDR1 GEAIGNYY and CDR2 EKD. This CDR3 region has 17 residues. CDR3 DNA: TGTGCCTGTGTTGCCTTACTGGGGGAAATATACACCGATAAACGCATCTTT. As protein: CACVALLGEIYTDKRIF.